The sample holds many counts of the clone carrying this T cell receptor beta chain. Time point here: patch test 2, 6 weeks after DPC sensitization. Treatment noted: therapeutic diphenylcyclopropenone sensitization with weekly scalp DPC. Patients had alopecia, were aged 18 to 70, and were not pregnant. V lost 3 bases to trimming and J lost 6 bases, with 12 bases between them. This CDR3 has 14 amino acids. Germline loops: CDR1 LGHDT, CDR2 YNNKEL (reference sequence). This sample is part of a study of human T cells and chemical hapten exposure. Study-level background: Throughout the approximately 25-week study, diphenylcyclopropenone was applied weekly to the patients' scalps.

Individual cDNA molecules (in the library) carried attached unique molecular identifiers. In the original analysis: Some 100,000 TCRs per sample was the median, with a range of roughly 23,224 to 690,600. TCRdb itself ran the RACE reads through MiXCR, one entry per CDR3 protein. TCRdb, not the authors, supplied the V and J calls. The sample shows around 82,000 distinct CDR3 sequences, about 6.6% of them seen only once. The sample in question was whole blood, obtained in connection with sensitization to the hapten diphenylcyclopropenone (DPC). The clonotype comes from a woman aged 30 to 39 with alopecia areata. Some clones in this sample may be carry-over from other donors' samples. The J gene is TRBJ1-5, the V gene TRBV3-1; D call uncertain. The CDR3 DNA is TGTGCCAGCAGCCACTCCCTCGAGGGTCAGCCCCAGCATTTT. Protein sequence: CASSHSLEGQPQHF.